The present T cell receptor (beta chain) was sequenced within a study of T-cell reconstitution after alpha-beta-depleted transplantation in children. The table lists this clonotype with many counts. Unique molecular identifiers were used in preparing the TCRbeta library. A single record per CDR3 protein comes from TCRdb applying MiXCR to the PCR reads. The data show 90,000 to 130,000 distinct CDR3 sequences, with 10% to 13% seen just once and 8% held by the top ten. Per the germline V gene, CDR1 is SGHRS and CDR2 is YFSETQ. Trimming took off 5 bases at V and 6 bases at J, with 14 bases between the two ends. This CDR3 is built from 13 residues.

V gene TRBV5-1 combines with J gene TRBJ1-1; D gene uncertain. The receptor was isolated from a human donor who donated a stem cell graft to a child with acute lymphoblastic leukemia. This specimen consisted of PBMCs from the stem cell graft donor, obtained from the stem cell graft. The chain's CDR3 is CASSFGSPSEAFF. Here the CDR3 DNA reads TGCGCCAGCAGTTTCGGGTCGCCTTCTGAAGCTTTCTTT.